These T cell receptor beta chains were read from a single sample in a study of CD8+CD57+ T cells in acquired aplastic anemia. TCRdb used MiXCR to reprocess the reads, holding one entry per CDR3 protein. The table includes 150,000 to 200,000 distinct CDR3 sequences, roughly 50% detected once. Sample: sorted CD4+, CD8+, or CD8+CD57+ T cells (not recorded which) from PBMCs. These receptors all stem from a human donor with aplastic anemia. The CDR3 runs from the conserved cysteine through the conserved F or W. A D gene is named only where the DNA matches it firmly. Not every row has a clone size; where given, it reads once, few, many or a size class.

TRBV19	NA	NA	TRBJ2-2	TGTGCCAGTAGTATAAAGGAGCGTTACACCGGGGAGCTGTTTTTT	CASSIKERYTGELFF
TRBV6-5	NA	many	TRBJ2-3	TGTGCCAGCAGTTACTTCGACAGAGAAACAGATACGCAGTATTTT	CASSYFDRETDTQYF
TRBV4-3	NA	NA	TRBJ1-3	TGCGCCAGCAGCCAAGAAAGGGGCGTCAGACAGTCTGGAAACACCATATATTTT	CASSQERGVRQSGNTIYF
TRBV15	NA	NA	TRBJ1-1	TGTGCCACCAGCAGAGAGAGGCAGAACACTGAAGCTTTCTTT	CATSRERQNTEAFF
TRBV11-1	TRBD2	many	TRBJ2-7	TGTGCCAGCAGCCTACTAGCGAACTACTACGAGCAGTACTTC	CASSLLANYYEQYF
TRBV19	NA	NA	TRBJ1-6	TGTGCCAGTAGTATAGATCCGGGGGAATCCCTCCACTTT	CASSIDPGESLHF
TRBV10-1	NA	many	TRBJ2-1	TGCGCCAGCAGTGCGGGCCCTCCGGGCCCTAGCTCCTACAATGAGCAGTTCTTC	CASSAGPPGPSSYNEQFF
TRBV6-1	TRBD2	NA	TRBJ2-5	TGTGCCAGCAGCCCTGCTACGGGACTAGCGAAGACCCAGTACTTC	CASSPATGLAKTQYF
TRBV13	TRBD1	many	TRBJ2-2	TGTGCCAGCAGCTCCCCACGGACAGGGAACACCGGGGAGCTGTTTTTT	CASSSPRTGNTGELFF
TRBV24-1	TRBD1	NA	TRBJ1-2	TGTGCCACCAGTGAACCTGACAGGGAGGATGGCTACACCTTC	CATSEPDREDGYTF
TRBV7-6	TRBD1	NA	TRBJ2-7	TGTGCCAGCAGCTTACTGGCAGGGGGCAAGGACGAGCAGTACTTC	CASSLLAGGKDEQYF
TRBV7-9	NA	NA	TRBJ1-5	TGTGCCAGCAGCTTAGGGGGTGAGCCCCAGCATTTT	CASSLGGEPQHF